This T cell receptor beta chain stems from a study of cytomegalovirus exposure and HLA in healthy donors. Study-level results: The authors listed over 150 TCR beta chains as cytomegalovirus-associated. Among the CMV-associated chains, a few were confirmed in vitro as specific for CMV antigens.

Clones were sequenced by immunoSEQ multiplex PCR, and TCRdb holds only the in-frame ones, with some missing. The sample holds 100,000 to 150,000 clones, 85% to 90% seen once. CDR3 length: 12 residues. Germline CDR1 and CDR2: SEHNR and FQNEAQ (reference sequence). V was shortened by 2 bases and J by 5 bases, with 6 bases between the two germline ends. This clone showed up just a few times. Its antigen is unknown. The receptor was isolated from a young woman in good health and CMV-seronegative. The chain links TRBV7-9 to TRBJ1-2; the D is unclear. Sample: PBMCs. In DNA, the CDR3 is TGTGCCAGCAGCTTAACGGGATATGGCTACACCTTC. It yields the protein CASSLTGYGYTF.